What follows are 3 T cell receptor beta chains derived from one specimen sequenced in a study of blood T cell repertoires in COVID-19. Libraries were prepared by immunoSEQ multiplex PCR; TCRdb keeps only in-frame clonotypes and omits some of them. Here the sample spans around 250,000 clones, about 91% being singletons. Specimen: PBMCs or T cells enriched from blood (not recorded which). These receptors came from a human donor in a cohort exposed to, infected with or recovered from COVID-19 (not recorded which). The donor label of this sample is uncertain.

The chain is built from TRBV18 and TRBJ2-1; D might be TRBD2 (7 bases). CDR1 and CDR2 from the germline V gene are KGHSH and LQKENI. The CDR3 consists of 15 residues. V dropped 2 bases and J dropped 2 bases, with 10 bases sitting between them. The CDR3 nucleotides read TGTGCCAGCTCACCAGGGGGGGGCGCCTACAATGAGCAGTTCTTC. This gives the protein CASSPGGGAYNEQFF.

This clone appeared a single time. The chain carries TRBV5-4 and TRBJ2-5; 8 bases line up with TRBD2. CDR1 and CDR2 (germline): SGHNT, YYREEE (reference sequence). This CDR3 is 15 amino acids long. Trimming took 0 bases from V and 4 from J; bases not matched to a gene: 5. CDR3 sequence: CASSLAGGAGETQYF. CDR3 bases: TGTGCCAGCAGCTTGGCGGGGGGGGCCGGAGAGACCCAGTACTTC.

The chain combines TRBV6-5 with TRBJ1-6, with 7 bases aligning to TRBD1. Looked up from germline, CDR1 is MNHEY and CDR2 is SVGAGI. This CDR3 spans 15 amino acids. J lost 0 bases, V lost 10 bases, and 6 bases had no gene match. DNA of the CDR3: TGTGCCACCATTGGGGACAGCTCCTATAATTCACCCCTCCACTTT. Encoded protein: CATIGDSSYNSPLHF.